This T cell receptor (beta chain) was sequenced for a study of blood T cell repertoires in COVID-19. Across the whole study: Acute and convalescent COVID-19 samples came from the United States, Italy and Spain. PBMCs, B-cell-depleted T cells, or T cells provided the cDNA or gDNA that made up the material.

The CDR3 covers 14 residues. The trim removed 3 bases at V and 2 bases at J, leaving 4 bases unmatched. CDR1 LNHDA and CDR2 SQIVND come from the germline V gene (reference sequence). As handled by the study authors: For nucleated cells, counts were estimated from reference gene primer amplification. Method: immunoSEQ multiplex PCR; TCRdb's copy keeps in-frame clones and lacks some. V and J calls and clone size are copied from that table; D and trimming were computed from the DNA. The sample includes about 130,000 clones, about 85% of them seen just once. The rearrangement links TRBV19 to TRBJ2-7, with TRBD2 identical over 7 bases. The sample comprised peripheral blood. The sequence came from a man older than 75 with active or convalescent COVID-19. The DNA for the CDR3 is TGTGCCAGTAGTATCGGACTAGGCCCCTACGAGCAGTACTTC. Translating gives CASSIGLGPYEQYF. Full variable domain (missing parts from reference TRBV19 and TRBJ2-7): DGGITQSPKYLFRKEGQNVTLSCEQNLNHDAMYWYRQDPGQGLRLIYYSQIVNDFQKGDIAEGYSVSREKKESFPLTVTSAQKNPTAFYLCASSIGLGPYEQYFGPGTRLTVT.